The rows below give T cell receptor beta chains drawn from one sample of a study of blood T cell repertoires in COVID-19. Using immunoSEQ multiplex PCR, the repertoire was profiled, and TCRdb retains in-frame clones only, with some absent. The profile covers fewer than 400,000 clones, with 90% to 95% appearing a single time and 3.9% taken by the ten largest. Sequencing was carried out using PBMCs or T cells enriched from blood (not recorded which). The receptors were sampled from a woman aged 25 to 45 who had been exposed to COVID-19. The CDR3 runs from the conserved cysteine through the conserved F or W. A D gene is named only where the DNA matches it firmly. Clone size is given for some rows only: seen once, a few or many times, or a class if the clone is expanded.

v_gene: TRBV3-1/TRBV3-2; d_gene: TRBD1; j_gene: TRBJ1-2; abundance: .; CDR3nt: TGTGCCAGCAGCCAAGTCCGGACAGGCCTTTATGGCTACACCTTC; CDR3aa: CASSQVRTGLYGYTF
v_gene: TRBV6-5; d_gene: .; j_gene: TRBJ1-2; abundance: .; CDR3nt: TGTGCCAGCGCCGAAGTACGGGACTATGGCTACACCTTC; CDR3aa: CASAEVRDYGYTF
v_gene: TRBV7-9; d_gene: .; j_gene: TRBJ1-5; abundance: .; CDR3nt: TGTGCCAGCAGCTTAGCGAAAGGTCAGGGGATGAATCAGCCCCAGCATTTT; CDR3aa: CASSLAKGQGMNQPQHF
v_gene: TRBV11-3; d_gene: .; j_gene: TRBJ1-1; abundance: .; CDR3nt: TGTGCCAGCAGCCCGGGGGAGGGAGGATTCACTGAAGCTTTCTTT; CDR3aa: CASSPGEGGFTEAFF
v_gene: TRBV5-1; d_gene: .; j_gene: TRBJ2-2; abundance: .; CDR3nt: TGCGCCAGCAGCTTGGGGACAGTTCCGAACACCGGGGAGCTGTTTTTT; CDR3aa: CASSLGTVPNTGELFF
v_gene: TRBV4-3; d_gene: .; j_gene: TRBJ1-1; abundance: .; CDR3nt: TGCGCCAGCAGCCAAGCGGACAGCCCCACTGAAGCTTTCTTT; CDR3aa: CASSQADSPTEAFF
v_gene: TRBV7-8; d_gene: .; j_gene: TRBJ1-4; abundance: .; CDR3nt: TGTGCCAGCAGCTCCCGCGGATTAAATGAAAAACTGTTTTTT; CDR3aa: CASSSRGLNEKLFF
v_gene: TRBV5-6; d_gene: .; j_gene: TRBJ1-3; abundance: once; CDR3nt: TGTGCCAGCAGCAGGATCCAGGGTGACTCTGGAAACACCATATATTTT; CDR3aa: CASSRIQGDSGNTIYF
v_gene: TRBV7-2; d_gene: TRBD2; j_gene: TRBJ2-1; abundance: .; CDR3nt: TGTGCCAGCAGCTCCAACCCGGGACTAGCGGGGGGCTATGAGCAGTTCTTC; CDR3aa: CASSSNPGLAGGYEQFF
v_gene: TRBV7-8; d_gene: .; j_gene: TRBJ2-7; abundance: .; CDR3nt: TGTGCCAGCAGCTCATTGGGTCGCGGGTCCTACGAGCAGTACTTC; CDR3aa: CASSSLGRGSYEQYF
v_gene: TRBV4-3; d_gene: .; j_gene: TRBJ2-3; abundance: .; CDR3nt: TGCGCCAGCAGCCAAGATCTTTTGGGGGGGGCTTCCACAGATACGCAGTATTTT; CDR3aa: CASSQDLLGGASTDTQYF
v_gene: TRBV5-1; d_gene: TRBD2; j_gene: TRBJ2-3; abundance: .; CDR3nt: TGCGCCAGCAGCTGGACAGTTGCGGGGGGAAGCACAGATACGCAGTATTTT; CDR3aa: CASSWTVAGGSTDTQYF
v_gene: TRBV7-9; d_gene: .; j_gene: TRBJ1-2; abundance: .; CDR3nt: TGTGCCAGCAGCTCGTTACGGGGGGACTATGGCTACACCTTC; CDR3aa: CASSSLRGDYGYTF
v_gene: TRBV3-1/TRBV3-2; d_gene: TRBD2; j_gene: TRBJ2-1; abundance: .; CDR3nt: TGTGCCAGCAGCCAGGAGACTAGCTTCGATGAGCAGTTCTTC; CDR3aa: CASSQETSFDEQFF
v_gene: TRBV7-2; d_gene: .; j_gene: TRBJ2-5; abundance: .; CDR3nt: TGTGCCAGCAGCCTGATGGGCCGGGGGGAGACCCAGTACTTC; CDR3aa: CASSLMGRGETQYF
v_gene: TRBV7-9; d_gene: .; j_gene: TRBJ2-3; abundance: .; CDR3nt: TGTGCCAGCAGCTTTGGGCCCGGATCCCTTACAGATACGCAGTATTTT; CDR3aa: CASSFGPGSLTDTQYF
v_gene: TRBV4-1; d_gene: .; j_gene: TRBJ1-1; abundance: .; CDR3nt: TGCGCCAGCAGCCAAGAGAGACAAGAGACTGAAGCTTTCTTT; CDR3aa: CASSQERQETEAFF
v_gene: TRBV9; d_gene: .; j_gene: TRBJ2-5; abundance: .; CDR3nt: TGTGCCAGCGGGGGGAGGTCAGAGACCCAGTACTTC; CDR3aa: CASGGRSETQYF
v_gene: TRBV11-2; d_gene: .; j_gene: TRBJ1-2; abundance: .; CDR3nt: TGTGCCAGCAGCTTTTGGACAGCGCCTTTAGGCTACACCTTC; CDR3aa: CASSFWTAPLGYTF
v_gene: TRBV10-3; d_gene: TRBD1; j_gene: TRBJ1-1; abundance: .; CDR3nt: TGTGCCATCAGTCCCGGGACAGCCATCATGAACACTGAAGCTTTCTTT; CDR3aa: CAISPGTAIMNTEAFF
v_gene: TRBV24-1; d_gene: .; j_gene: TRBJ1-2; abundance: .; CDR3nt: TGTGCCACCAGTGATACCCAGGGAGGTGGCTACACCTTC; CDR3aa: CATSDTQGGGYTF
v_gene: TRBV4-1; d_gene: .; j_gene: TRBJ1-1; abundance: .; CDR3nt: TGCGCCAGCAGCCTTTTCGGGACAAAGAACACTGAAGCTTTCTTT; CDR3aa: CASSLFGTKNTEAFF
v_gene: TRBV6-5; d_gene: .; j_gene: TRBJ2-1; abundance: .; CDR3nt: TGTGCCAGCGGGGGGAACATCTATGAGCAGTTCTTC; CDR3aa: CASGGNIYEQFF
v_gene: TRBV5-4; d_gene: .; j_gene: TRBJ1-1; abundance: .; CDR3nt: TGTGCCAGCAGCCCCGCGGGCCGGACTGAAGCTTTCTTT; CDR3aa: CASSPAGRTEAFF
v_gene: TRBV5-4; d_gene: .; j_gene: TRBJ2-5; abundance: .; CDR3nt: TGTGCCAGCAGCTTGGGCCCCGGAGAGACCCAGTACTTC; CDR3aa: CASSLGPGETQYF
v_gene: TRBV5-1; d_gene: .; j_gene: TRBJ1-1; abundance: .; CDR3nt: TGCGCCAGCAGCCCGGAGGGGGGGGTAGAGACTGAAGCTTTCTTT; CDR3aa: CASSPEGGVETEAFF
v_gene: TRBV25-1; d_gene: TRBD2; j_gene: TRBJ2-7; abundance: .; CDR3nt: TGTGCCAGCAGCAAAAGACTAGCGGGGGGCCCGAGCTCCTACGAGCAGTACTTC; CDR3aa: CASSKRLAGGPSSYEQYF
v_gene: TRBV7-9; d_gene: .; j_gene: TRBJ2-2; abundance: .; CDR3nt: TGTGCCAGCAGCTCAAATCGTGGGTCAAGCACAGGGTTTGGGGAGCTGTTTTTT; CDR3aa: CASSSNRGSSTGFGELFF
v_gene: TRBV7-9; d_gene: .; j_gene: TRBJ2-1; abundance: .; CDR3nt: TGTGCCAGCAGCTGCACAGAGCGGCCCTCCTACAATGAGCAGTTCTTC; CDR3aa: CASSCTERPSYNEQFF
v_gene: TRBV7-3; d_gene: .; j_gene: TRBJ2-6; abundance: .; CDR3nt: TGTGCCAGCAGCTTCACAGGTGCTGGGGCCAACGTCCTGACTTTC; CDR3aa: CASSFTGAGANVLTF
v_gene: TRBV4-2; d_gene: .; j_gene: TRBJ2-6; abundance: .; CDR3nt: TGTGCCAGCAGCCCCGTCTCTGGGGCCAACGTCCTGACTTTC; CDR3aa: CASSPVSGANVLTF
v_gene: TRBV5-4; d_gene: TRBD2; j_gene: TRBJ2-7; abundance: .; CDR3nt: TGTGCCAGCAGCCGAGAGCGGGGGAGCTCCTACGAGCAGTACTTC; CDR3aa: CASSRERGSSYEQYF
v_gene: TRBV2; d_gene: TRBD1; j_gene: TRBJ1-4; abundance: .; CDR3nt: TGTGCCAGCAAGTTGGACAGGGCTAATGAAAAACTGTTTTTT; CDR3aa: CASKLDRANEKLFF
v_gene: TRBV20-1; d_gene: .; j_gene: TRBJ1-2; abundance: .; CDR3nt: TGCAGTGCCGGTTCGGGGGGCTACACCTTC; CDR3aa: CSAGSGGYTF
v_gene: TRBV5-1; d_gene: .; j_gene: TRBJ1-1; abundance: .; CDR3nt: TGCGCCAGCAGCCTCCTGGGGGACACCAACACTGAAGCTTTCTTT; CDR3aa: CASSLLGDTNTEAFF
v_gene: TRBV12-1; d_gene: .; j_gene: TRBJ2-7; abundance: .; CDR3nt: TGTGCCAGCAGCCAGTGCACCTGGGACAGGGGTCCCTACGAGCAGTACTTC; CDR3aa: CASSQCTWDRGPYEQYF
v_gene: TRBV20-1; d_gene: .; j_gene: TRBJ1-1; abundance: .; CDR3nt: TGCAGTGCTAGGCGGGGCGAGGAAGCTTTCTTT; CDR3aa: CSARRGEEAFF
v_gene: TRBV4-2; d_gene: TRBD1; j_gene: TRBJ2-2; abundance: .; CDR3nt: TGTGCCAGCAAAAAGCAGGGGGCGACCGGGGAGCTGTTTTTT; CDR3aa: CASKKQGATGELFF
v_gene: TRBV6-5; d_gene: .; j_gene: TRBJ2-1; abundance: .; CDR3nt: TGTGCCAGCAGTTACTCCCGGTCGGCGGGGTGGGAGCAGTTCTTC; CDR3aa: CASSYSRSAGWEQFF
v_gene: TRBV21-1; d_gene: .; j_gene: TRBJ1-1; abundance: .; CDR3nt: TGTGCCAGCGGATCATTCGCAGGGGCCGCTTTGTGGACTGAAGCTTTCTTT; CDR3aa: CASGSFAGAALWTEAFF
v_gene: TRBV3-1/TRBV3-2; d_gene: .; j_gene: TRBJ2-7; abundance: .; CDR3nt: TGTGCCAGCAGCCTTACATCCCCTTACGAGCAGTACTTC; CDR3aa: CASSLTSPYEQYF
v_gene: TRBV2; d_gene: TRBD1; j_gene: TRBJ1-2; abundance: once; CDR3nt: TGTGCCAGCACCCAAAGCGGGACAGGGAACTACACCTTC; CDR3aa: CASTQSGTGNYTF
v_gene: TRBV3-1/TRBV3-2; d_gene: .; j_gene: TRBJ1-4; abundance: .; CDR3nt: TGTGCCAGCAGCCGCCAGACAGGTGTTACTAATGAAAAACTGTTTTTT; CDR3aa: CASSRQTGVTNEKLFF
v_gene: TRBV2; d_gene: .; j_gene: TRBJ1-1; abundance: .; CDR3nt: TGTGCCAGCAGTGAAGGTGGGGGGTACACTGAAGCTTTCTTT; CDR3aa: CASSEGGGYTEAFF
v_gene: TRBV5-5; d_gene: .; j_gene: TRBJ2-1; abundance: few; CDR3nt: TGTGCCAGCAGCTTAGGGGGAAGCGGCTACAATGAGCAGTTCTTC; CDR3aa: CASSLGGSGYNEQFF
v_gene: TRBV4-3; d_gene: TRBD1; j_gene: TRBJ2-7; abundance: .; CDR3nt: TGCGCCAGCAGCCAAGATCGGACCTCGGACAGGGGCGACGAGCAGTACTTC; CDR3aa: CASSQDRTSDRGDEQYF
v_gene: TRBV6-6; d_gene: TRBD1; j_gene: TRBJ2-7; abundance: few; CDR3nt: TGTGCCAGCACCACTAGGACAGGGGGCAGGTACGAGCAGTACTTC; CDR3aa: CASTTRTGGRYEQYF
v_gene: TRBV30; d_gene: .; j_gene: TRBJ1-4; abundance: .; CDR3nt: TGTGCCTGGAGCCCTTTAGCGGGGGAAGATGAAAAACTGTTTTTT; CDR3aa: CAWSPLAGEDEKLFF